This T cell receptor beta chain was captured by sequencing in a study of type 1 and type 2 diabetes patients. At the level of the study: Sequencing for the whole study yielded over 15 million paired-end reads.

This clonotype came up many times. All diabetic donors were classified as either type 1 or type 2 diabetes. Donors had no other autoimmune disease or infection in four weeks. V lost 0 bases to trimming and J lost 4 bases, with 10 bases between them. CDR3 length: 15 residues. Germline CDR1 is LNHNV and CDR2 is YYDKDF (reference sequence). The PCR template was genomic DNA. A primer set of 30 forward and 13 reverse primers amplified the CDR3. Each CDR3 protein is one row after TCRdb ran MiXCR on the multiplex PCR reads. The data hold 250,000 to 300,000 distinct CDR3 sequences, with around 47% observed a single time.

This clonotype was sampled from a man aged 18 to 29 with type 2 diabetes. Material: peripheral blood mononuclear cells (PBMCs). This chain uses TRBV15 with TRBJ1-5; D gene uncertain. CDR3 nucleotides: TGTGCCACCAGCAGAGATAGTGCCGAAAATCAGCCCCAGCATTTT. It translates to CATSRDSAENQPQHF.